Listed here are 25 T cell receptor beta chains from one sample, sequenced in a study of OX40 agonist ivuxolimab in advanced cancers. Generated by immunoSEQ multiplex PCR, the TCRdb table keeps only in-frame clones and is missing some. The table shows around 80,000 clones, with over 75% occurring only once. Sequences were derived from CD4+ or CD8+ T cells sorted from blood, sampled in a trial of the OX40 agonist ivuxolimab. Source of these receptors: an adult with an advanced solid tumor such as melanoma, head and neck, liver or kidney cancer.

Concerning this clone: Just one base apart from a much larger clone, this may be a read error. Other DNA sequences in the same sample also yield this CDR3. The rearrangement joins TRBV11-2 to TRBJ1-2, with no clear D. This CDR3 has 14 amino acids. Trimming took 0 bases from V and 0 from J, leaving 5 bases between them. Germline-derived CDR1 and CDR2 are SGHAT and FQNNGV. The CDR3 coding sequence is TGTGCCAGCAGCTTAGAGCCCGCTAACTATGGCTACACCTTC. It is translated as CASSLEPANYGYTF.

The chain links TRBV11-3 to TRBJ2-5; 11 bases line up with TRBD2. Germline-derived CDR1 and CDR2 are SGHNT and YENEEA. The CDR3 consists of 16 residues. Germline trimming cut 5 bases from V and 3 bases from J; bases unmatched to any gene: 8. For the CDR3, the DNA is TGTGCCAGCAGCACGGGGACTAGCGGATATAAAGAGACCCAGTACTTC. Amino acid sequence: CASSTGTSGYKETQYF.

V and J are TRBV9 and TRBJ2-4; the match to TRBD2 covers 14 bases. J was trimmed by 2 bases and V by 0 bases; bases with no gene match: 7. The CDR3 covers 19 residues. Germline V gene lookup returns CDR1 SGDLS and CDR2 YYNGEE. The CDR3 coding sequence is TGTGCCAGCAGCGTAGAGGGGACTAGCGGGAGTGGGTCCAAAAACATTCAGTACTTC. This encodes CASSVEGTSGSGSKNIQYF.

V usage is TRBV27 and J usage is TRBJ1-1; TRBD1 might be the D (5 bases). CDR1 is MNHEY, CDR2 SMNVEV, per germline (reference sequence). V shed 5 bases and J shed 5 bases, with 18 bases lying between them. The CDR3 consists of 15 residues. In nucleotides, the CDR3 is TGTGCCAGCAGTCAACCAGGGAAGGGGAGGACTGAAGCTTTCTTT. It translates to CASSQPGKGRTEAFF.

The chain employs TRBV15 and TRBJ2-6; 8 nucleotides match TRBD1. With V trimmed by 0 bases and J by 2 bases, 6 bases remained unmatched. CDR3 length equals 18 residues. Germline values: CDR1 LNHNV, CDR2 YYDKDF (reference sequence). The CDR3 sequence is CATSRDRTGGTGANVLTF. The DNA for the CDR3 is TGTGCCACCAGCAGAGATCGAACAGGGGGAACTGGGGCCAACGTCCTGACTTTC.

The rearrangement joins TRBV15 to TRBJ2-7, with 9 positions matching TRBD1. The V gene's germline CDR1 is LNHNV and CDR2 YYDKDF (reference sequence). The length of the CDR3 is 14 residues. The V segment lost 4 bases and the J segment 3 bases; nucleotides outside the gene matches: 4. The CDR3 DNA follows: TGTGCCACCAGCACTCGGGACAGGGTCTACGAGCAGTACTTC. Translation: CATSTRDRVYEQYF.

DNA of the CDR3: TGTGCCAGCTCGGCCCCCAGCACAGATACGCAGTATTTT. Translating it yields CASSAPSTDTQYF. The V call is TRBV18, the J call TRBJ2-3; no clear D. Trimming took 6 bases from V and 0 from J, leaving 7 bases between them. This CDR3 has 13 amino acids. CDR1 is KGHSH and CDR2 is LQKENI in the germline V gene.

The chain has TRBV7-9 and TRBJ2-7; 10 nucleotides line up with TRBD1. Looked up from germline, CDR1 is SEHNR and CDR2 is FQNEAQ (reference sequence). This CDR3 spans 15 amino acids. J gave up 5 bases and V 5 bases, and 9 bases lay outside the gene matches. The CDR3 loop reads CASSQRDRGHDEQYF. CDR3 DNA: TGTGCCAGCAGCCAAAGGGACAGGGGCCATGACGAGCAGTACTTC.

Remarks on this clone: One junction end does not reproduce the germline sequence, and a read error may be involved. The V call is TRBV7-7, the J call TRBJ2-7; D call uncertain. This CDR3 comprises 12 residues. Germline V gene lookup returns CDR1 SSHAT and CDR2 FNYEAQ (reference sequence). CDR3 DNA: TGTGCTAGCAGCCCGAGGATCTACGAGCAGTACTTC. Protein sequence: CASSPRIYEQYF.

The CDR3 here is CASSPGTSGGFDDEQFF. CDR3 nucleotide sequence: TGTGCCAGCAGCCCCGGGACTAGCGGGGGGTTTGACGATGAGCAGTTCTTC. The rearrangement uses TRBV7-9 and TRBJ2-1; 15 bases map to TRBD2. This CDR3 comprises 17 residues. With V trimmed by 5 bases and J by 8 bases, 10 bases remained unmatched. CDR1 is SEHNR, CDR2 FQNEAQ, per germline (reference sequence).

The chain uses TRBV5-1 and TRBJ2-5; 9 bases fit TRBD1. CDR3 length: 14 residues. V trimming: 4 bases; J trimming: 0 bases; junction bases outside the gene matches: 1. Germline V CDR1 and CDR2: SGHRS, YFSETQ. DNA for the CDR3: TGCGCCAGCAGCCGACAGGGGGACCAAGAGACCCAGTACTTC. Translating it yields CASSRQGDQETQYF.

CDR3 DNA sequence: TGCGCCTCCTCCGGGACTAGCGGGAAAGGGAGTGAGCAGTTCTTC. Translating gives CASSGTSGKGSEQFF. The rearrangement joins TRBV5-1 to TRBJ2-1, with 13 bases identical to TRBD2. Germline CDR1 SGHRS, CDR2 YFSETQ. This CDR3 spans 15 amino acids. The junction had 13 bases not matched to a gene; V was cut back by 10 bases and J by 9 bases.

In its sample, this clone was seen once. The chain links TRBV5-4 to TRBJ1-4, with D possibly matching TRBD1 (5 bases). V was shortened by 1 base and J by 8 bases, with 9 bases between the two germline ends. Looked up from germline, CDR1 is SGHNT and CDR2 is YYREEE (reference sequence). The CDR3 runs to 13 residues. CDR3 nucleotide sequence: TGTGCCAGCAGCTTGATTGGGGGGGAAAAACTGTTTTTT. This translates into CASSLIGGEKLFF.

The chain couples TRBV18 to TRBJ1-5; weak D call: TRBD1 (5 bases). Trimming pared 1 base from V and 9 bases from J, leaving 13 bases between. The germline V gene encodes CDR1 KGHSH and CDR2 LQKENI. The CDR3 spans 14 residues. The CDR3 here is CASSPLAVGGPQHF. CDR3 bases: TGTGCCAGCTCACCACTCGCGGTGGGGGGGCCCCAGCATTTT. Full variable domain (missing parts from reference TRBV18 and TRBJ1-5): NAGVMQNPRHLVRRRGQEARLRCSPMKGHSHVYWYRQLPEEGLKFMVYLQKENIIDESGMPKERFSAEFPKEGPSILRIQQVVRGDSAAYFCASSPLAVGGPQHFGDGTRLSIL.

As to this clone: The junction shows a germline mismatch at one end, possibly a read error. This chain connects TRBV4-1 to TRBJ1-1; D is ambiguous. Germline CDR1 MGHRA, CDR2 YSYEKL. The CDR3 sequence is 17 residues long. The CDR3 reads CASRQAFVVGTNTEAFF. In nucleotides, the CDR3 is TGCGCCAGCAGGCAAGCCTTTGTAGTAGGAACCAACACTGAAGCTTTCTTT.

This chain joins TRBV6-5 and TRBJ1-1; 9 bases are shared with TRBD1. Trimming at V came to 5 bases and at J to 6 bases, leaving 10 bases not matched to a gene. The CDR3 spans 15 residues. Germline CDR1 is MNHEY and CDR2 is SVGAGI. The CDR3 sequence: CASSKKTGGVPEAFF. For the CDR3, the DNA is TGTGCCAGCAGTAAGAAAACAGGGGGCGTTCCTGAAGCTTTCTTT.

This clone was counted once. The chain recombines TRBV7-9 with TRBJ1-2; D may be TRBD1 (5 bases). Germline CDR1 and CDR2: SEHNR and FQNEAQ (reference sequence). This CDR3 spans 15 amino acids. The ends were cut back, 1 base at V and 4 bases at J, with 13 bases in the middle. This CDR3 reads CASSLGGSSVYGYTF. Written as DNA, the CDR3 is TGTGCCAGCAGCTTAGGGGGGTCAAGCGTCTATGGCTACACCTTC.

This chain joins TRBV5-1 and TRBJ2-7; D unresolved. The CDR3 has 13 residues. The V gene's germline CDR1 is SGHRS and CDR2 YFSETQ. V lost 0 bases and J lost 9, with 13 bases in between. CDR3 in DNA: TGCGCCAGCAGCTTGGGGGGTCGGCCAGGGCAGTACTTC. As protein: CASSLGGRPGQYF.

This sequence joins TRBV5-1 and TRBJ1-3; maybe TRBD1 (6 bases). Germline V gene lookup returns CDR1 SGHRS and CDR2 YFSETQ. The CDR3 is 15 amino acids. Between the trimmed V and J ends, which lost 2 bases and 0 bases, there was a span of 9 bases. CDR3 DNA: TGCGCCAGCAGCTTACAGGGAAGCTCTGGAAACACCATATATTTT. Its translation: CASSLQGSSGNTIYF. Full variable domain (rest looked up from reference TRBV5-1 and TRBJ1-3): KAGVTQTPRYLIKTRGQQVTLSCSPISGHRSVSWYQQTPGQGLQFLFEYFSETQRNKGNFPGRFSGRQFSNSRSEMNVSTLELGDSALYLCASSLQGSSGNTIYFGEGSWLTVV.

V usage is TRBV19 and J usage is TRBJ2-3; either TRBD1 or TRBD2 may supply D (5 bases each). The germline V gene encodes CDR1 LNHDA and CDR2 SQIVND (reference sequence). The CDR3 runs to 16 residues. V shed 3 bases and J shed 5 bases, with 18 bases lying between them. CDR3 sequence: CASSMRGTPLVDTQYF. CDR3 DNA: TGTGCCAGTAGTATGAGGGGAACACCCCTCGTAGATACGCAGTATTTT. Full variable domain (missing parts from reference TRBV19 and TRBJ2-3): DGGITQSPKYLFRKEGQNVTLSCEQNLNHDAMYWYRQDPGQGLRLIYYSQIVNDFQKGDIAEGYSVSREKKESFPLTVTSAQKNPTAFYLCASSMRGTPLVDTQYFGPGTRLTVL.

The chain carries TRBV14 and TRBJ1-3; D may be TRBD1 (6 bases). This CDR3 contains 15 residues. CDR1 SGHDN and CDR2 FVKESK come from the germline V gene. V lost 5 bases, J lost 2 bases, and 13 bases lay in between. The CDR3 reads CASSIGGRTGNTIYF. CDR3 in DNA: TGTGCCAGCAGCATAGGGGGGCGAACTGGAAACACCATATATTTT.

This clone has just a few counts. The rearrangement uses TRBV27 and TRBJ1-6; D unclear. CDR1 is MNHEY, CDR2 SMNVEV, per germline (reference sequence). CDR3 length: 14 amino acids. Between the trimmed V and J ends, which lost 6 bases and 5 bases, there was a span of 11 bases. CDR3 nucleotides: TGTGCCAGCAGCCCGAGGACGGATAATTCACCCCTCCACTTT. Its translation: CASSPRTDNSPLHF.

The genes are TRBV18 and TRBJ1-1, with a possible D match to TRBD1 (6 bases). Looked up from germline, CDR1 is KGHSH and CDR2 is LQKENI. The CDR3 consists of 15 residues. V lost 4 bases and J lost 3, with 15 bases in between. The CDR3 reads CASSLRERGDTEAFF. CDR3 nucleotide sequence: TGTGCCAGCTCACTCCGGGAGAGGGGGGACACTGAAGCTTTCTTT.

This clone was found once. The V call is TRBV4-3, the J call TRBJ2-4; tentatively, D is TRBD2 (6 bases). Germline values: CDR1 LGHNA, CDR2 YSLEER. Trimming removed 0 bases at V and 3 bases at J, with 18 bases between. CDR3 length equals 18 residues. The CDR3, as DNA: TGCGCCAGCAGCCAAGATCGGGGACTGACGACTCTCAAAAACATTCAGTACTTC. Its protein is CASSQDRGLTTLKNIQYF.

This chain uses TRBV28 with TRBJ1-2, with 8 bases aligning to TRBD1. This CDR3 comprises 14 residues. The ends lost 7 bases at V and 6 bases at J; junction bases unmatched: 10. Germline V lookup: CDR1 MDHEN, CDR2 SYDVKM. This CDR3 reads CASNHRTGNNGYTF. The CDR3 region has the DNA TGTGCCAGCAACCACCGGACAGGGAATAATGGCTACACCTTC.